These 22 T cell receptor beta chains were all obtained from the same sample, sequenced in a study of blood T cell repertoires in COVID-19. Repertoires were generated with immunoSEQ multiplex PCR, while TCRdb's copy carries only in-frame clones and drops some. In the table there are hundreds of thousands of clones, roughly four fifths of which are singletons. Material: PBMCs or T cells enriched from blood (not recorded which). These receptor sequences come from a man aged 30-40 years with acute COVID-19.

Concerning this clone: At one end the junction does not follow the germline gene, possibly because of a read error. This chain uses TRBV5-1 with TRBJ2-1; the D gene is possibly TRBD2 (5 bases). CDR1 is SGHRS and CDR2 is YFSETQ in the germline V gene. There are 16 residues in the CDR3. This CDR3 is CASSFSGSSSYNEQFF. Here the CDR3 DNA reads TGTGCCAGCAGCTTCTCGGGATCTAGCTCCTACAATGAGCAGTTCTTC.

V is TRBV11-2 and J is TRBJ1-1; D gene uncertain. The CDR3 is made up of 15 amino acids. V lost 6 bases and J lost 1, with 15 bases in between. The germline V gene encodes CDR1 SGHAT and CDR2 FQNNGV. CDR3 in amino acids: CASRTLGTQNTEAFF. CDR3 DNA sequence: TGTGCCAGCAGAACCCTAGGCACCCAGAACACTGAAGCTTTCTTT. Filled out from reference TRBV11-2 and TRBJ1-1, the complete variable domain reads EAGVAQSPRYKIIEKRQSVAFWCNPISGHATLYWYQQILGQGPKLLIQFQNNGVVDDSQLPKDRFSAERLKGVDSTLKIQPAKLEDSAVYLCASRTLGTQNTEAFFGQGTRLTVV.

This clone has only a few counts. The chain couples TRBV6-5 to TRBJ2-3, with TRBD2 as a possible D gene (5 bases). The V and J ends lost 5 bases and 1 base respectively, with 10 bases between them. Germline lookup yields CDR1 MNHEY and CDR2 SVGAGI. This CDR3 contains 14 residues. The CDR3 loop reads CASSRGKGTDTQYF. The DNA for the CDR3 is TGTGCCAGCAGTCGGGGTAAGGGCACAGATACGCAGTATTTT.

For this clone: Other DNA sequences from this sample encode an identical CDR3 as well. The gene calls are TRBV5-1 and TRBJ2-3; the match to TRBD1 covers 9 bases. The CDR3 has 15 amino acids. Germline assignment: CDR1 SGHRS and CDR2 YFSETQ. Trimming cost V 4 bases and J 6 bases; bases outside gene matches: 9. Here the CDR3 DNA reads TGCGCCAGCAGCCTACGAGGGACAGGGACGGATACGCAGTATTTT. The encoded protein is CASSLRGTGTDTQYF. Variable domain in full (rest from reference TRBV5-1 and TRBJ2-3): KAGVTQTPRYLIKTRGQQVTLSCSPISGHRSVSWYQQTPGQGLQFLFEYFSETQRNKGNFPGRFSGRQFSNSRSEMNVSTLELGDSALYLCASSLRGTGTDTQYFGPGTRLTVL.

The chain recombines TRBV3-1 (or the pseudogene TRBV3-2) with TRBJ2-1; 14 bases map to TRBD2. The germline gives CDR1 LGHDT, CDR2 YNNKEL (reference sequence). The CDR3 loop spans 19 amino acids. Trimming took 5 bases from V and 3 from J; bases not matched to a gene: 12. This CDR3 reads CASSSRLAGGYEDYNEQFF. The CDR3 DNA sequence: TGTGCCAGCAGCTCACGACTAGCGGGAGGGTATGAGGACTACAATGAGCAGTTCTTC.

V and J are TRBV20-1 and TRBJ1-1; perhaps TRBD1 as D (5 bases). The CDR3 is 13 residues long. Trimming pared 3 bases from V and 0 bases from J, leaving 8 bases between. Germline V lookup: CDR1 DFQATT, CDR2 SNEGSKA (reference sequence). CDR3 nucleotide sequence: TGCAGTGCTAGTCCCAGGGTGAACACTGAAGCTTTCTTT. It encodes CSASPRVNTEAFF.

The rearrangement uses TRBV15 and TRBJ2-5; 9 bases are a match to TRBD2. Germline loops: CDR1 LNHNV, CDR2 YYDKDF (reference sequence). The ends lost 2 bases at V and 11 bases at J; junction bases unmatched: 12. The CDR3 totals 15 residues. CDR3 region: CATSRPNPGLAVQYF. Written as DNA, the CDR3 is TGTGCCACCAGCAGACCAAACCCGGGACTAGCTGTTCAGTACTTC. Combining the CDR3 with reference TRBV15 and TRBJ2-5 gives the whole variable domain DAMVIQNPRYQVTQFGKPVTLSCSQTLNHNVMYWYQQKSSQAPKLLFHYYDKDFNNEADTPDNFQSRRPNTSFCFLDIRSPGLGDTAMYLCATSRPNPGLAVQYFGPGTRLLVL.

The chain combines TRBV5-4 with TRBJ2-1, with 10 bases lining up with TRBD2. Trimming removed 1 base from V and 1 base from J; junction bases left unmatched: 2. The CDR3 is 16 residues long. Germline-derived CDR1 and CDR2 are SGHNT and YYREEE (reference sequence). CDR3 nucleotides: TGTGCCAGCAGCTTGTATAGCGGGGGGTCCTACAATGAGCAGTTCTTC. It translates to CASSLYSGGSYNEQFF.

The chain employs TRBV15 and TRBJ2-5, with D unclear. This CDR3 contains 13 residues. Germline CDR1 reads LNHNV; CDR2 reads YYDKDF (reference sequence). The ends were cut back, 0 bases at V and 5 bases at J, with 7 bases in the middle. The CDR3 sequence: CATSRDLQETQYF. The CDR3 DNA follows: TGTGCCACCAGCAGAGATCTCCAGGAGACCCAGTACTTC.

The chain has TRBV6-5 and TRBJ2-5, with D hard to call. Trimming removed 0 bases from V and 5 bases from J, with 4 bases in between. Germline V gives CDR1 MNHEY, CDR2 SVGAGI. The CDR3 sequence is 12 residues long. This CDR3 reads CASSYSGETQYF. In DNA form, the CDR3 reads TGTGCCAGCAGTTACTCCGGGGAGACCCAGTACTTC.

The J gene is TRBJ1-5, the V gene TRBV5-1, with 8 nucleotides matching TRBD1. Germline V gene sequence: CDR1 SGHRS, CDR2 YFSETQ. There are 16 residues in the CDR3. J lost 7 bases, V lost 4 bases, and 13 bases had no gene match. CDR3 coding DNA: TGCGCCAGCAGCACAACCGCAGGGGGCTCAAGACAGCCCCAGCATTTT. It translates to CASSTTAGGSRQPQHF.

J is TRBJ2-1 and V is TRBV18; TRBD2 matches 10 bases. The germline V gene has CDR1 KGHSH and CDR2 LQKENI. The J segment lost 0 bases and the V segment lost 2 bases, leaving 4 bases of the junction unmatched. The CDR3 covers 17 residues. The CDR3 DNA sequence: TGTGCCAGCTCACCAATGCTAGCGGGGGTCTCCTACAATGAGCAGTTCTTC. This codes for CASSPMLAGVSYNEQFF.

The gene calls are TRBV15 and TRBJ2-3; 10 bases agree with TRBD2. The germline CDR1 and CDR2 sequences are LNHNV and YYDKDF (reference sequence). The CDR3 length is 17 residues. The V and J ends lost 3 bases and 0 bases, in that order; junction bases with no gene match: 6. In DNA, the CDR3 is TGTGCCACCAGCAGTGTAGGACTAGCGGCTAGCACAGATACGCAGTATTTT. This gives the protein CATSSVGLAASTDTQYF.

This clone was counted a single time. V usage is TRBV7-2 and J usage is TRBJ2-6; 7 bases map to TRBD2. Germline V gives CDR1 SGHTA, CDR2 FQGNSA. The CDR3 runs 18 residues. V trimming: 1 base; J trimming: 0 bases; junction bases outside the gene matches: 6. The CDR3 loop reads CASSLEGRGTSGANVLTF. The CDR3 DNA follows: TGTGCCAGCAGCTTAGAGGGGCGGGGGACCTCTGGGGCCAACGTCCTGACTTTC.

The chain combines TRBV5-5 with TRBJ1-4; D not resolved. Deletions cut 0 bases from V and 4 bases from J, with 7 bases between. CDR1 is SGHKS and CDR2 is YYEKEE in the germline V gene (reference sequence). The CDR3 loop spans 14 amino acids. Written as DNA, the CDR3 is TGTGCCAGCAGCTTGGTCTCAGTTAATGAAAAACTGTTTTTT. Its translation is CASSLVSVNEKLFF. Supplemented by reference TRBV5-5 and TRBJ1-4, the full variable domain reads DAGVTQSPTHLIKTRGQQVTLRCSPISGHKSVSWYQQVLGQGPQFIFQYYEKEERGRGNFPDRFSARQFPNYSSELNVNALLLGDSALYLCASSLVSVNEKLFFGSGTQLSVL.

V is TRBV10-3 and J is TRBJ1-1; TRBD1 aligns across 8 bases. This CDR3 spans 16 amino acids. V gave up 3 bases and J gave up 1 base; unmatched junction bases: 7. Germline V gives CDR1 ENHRY, CDR2 SYGVKD. In DNA, the CDR3 is TGTGCCATCAGTGAAGCAGGGGGCAGCACGAACACTGAAGCTTTCTTT. Protein product: CAISEAGGSTNTEAFF.

The chain couples TRBV5-6 to TRBJ2-7; maybe TRBD1 (5 bases). This CDR3 is 14 amino acids long. Germline CDR1 reads SGHDT; CDR2 reads YYEEEE. Trimming shortened V by 3 bases and J by 3 bases, and 13 bases separated the two germline ends. CDR3 sequence reads: CASSSLDIIYEQYV. In nucleotides, the CDR3 is TGTGCCAGCAGCTCATTGGACATCATCTACGAGCAGTACGTC.

The V gene is TRBV6-5, the J gene TRBJ1-4, with D tentatively TRBD1 (6 bases). Germline CDR1 and CDR2: MNHEY and SVGAGI. V lost 6 bases and J 6 bases, leaving 17 bases between the germline ends. The CDR3 extends over 15 amino acids. This CDR3 reads CASSSPRGGHEKLFF. For the CDR3, the DNA is TGTGCCAGCAGCTCCCCCAGGGGCGGACATGAAAAACTGTTTTTT.

The chain combines TRBV19 with TRBJ1-3; D gene unclear. This CDR3 is 13 amino acids long. Trimming removed 3 bases at V and 7 bases at J, with 10 bases between. Germline assignment: CDR1 LNHDA and CDR2 SQIVND (reference sequence). DNA for the CDR3: TGTGCCAGTAGTATCGGGAATCGGAACACCATATATTTT. This translates into CASSIGNRNTIYF.

The rearrangement uses TRBV20-1 and TRBJ1-2, with 7 bases aligning to TRBD1. J lost 8 bases, V lost 5 bases, and 5 bases had no gene match. The CDR3 consists of 11 residues. CDR1 is DFQATT, CDR2 SNEGSKA, per germline (reference sequence). CDR3 loop: CSASRGPGYTF. In nucleotides, the CDR3 is TGCAGTGCTTCTAGGGGGCCGGGCTACACCTTC.

CDR3 bases: TGTGCCAGCAGCTTGGGGGACAGGGGGAACACTGAAGCTTTCTTT. It encodes CASSLGDRGNTEAFF. The rearrangement links TRBV5-4 to TRBJ1-1; TRBD1 aligns across 10 bases. J was trimmed by 1 base and V by 0 bases; bases with no gene match: 0. Germline V CDR1 and CDR2: SGHNT, YYREEE (reference sequence). The CDR3 sequence is 15 residues long. Based on the CDR3 plus reference TRBV5-4 and TRBJ1-1, the full variable domain is ETGVTQSPTHLIKTRGQQVTLRCSSQSGHNTVSWYQQALGQGPQFIFQYYREEENGRGNFPPRFSGLQFPNYSSELNVNALELDDSALYLCASSLGDRGNTEAFFGQGTRLTVV.

The chain recombines TRBV6-5 with TRBJ2-2; D not certain. Deletions cut 6 bases from V and 4 bases from J, with 15 bases between. The CDR3 is 15 residues long. Germline CDR1 and CDR2: MNHEY and SVGAGI. The CDR3 is CASRPTTGSTGELFF. The CDR3 coding sequence is TGTGCCAGCAGACCAACTACGGGTTCCACCGGGGAGCTGTTTTTT.